Included here is one T cell receptor (beta chain) sequence, with context. No antigen is known for it. Qualities for individual bases were not recorded, and no much larger clone is one base off. Whole blood was collected in K2EDTA tubes by collaborating institutions according to the institutions' own protocols. For TCRbeta analysis, collaborator samples were shipped as frozen whole blood, as isolated PBMCs, or as DNA extracted from either sample type. The immunoSEQ Assay, a bias-controlled multiplex PCR, was used to amplify TCRbeta CDR3 regions from genomic DNA. The paper's processing steps were these. The number of nucleated cells in each sample was estimated from the amplification of reference gene primers within the assay. To quantify the absolute abundance of each unique TCRbeta CDR3 rearrangement, sequence reads were collapsed and filtered. Productive Simpson clonality was computed per sample as the square root of Simpson's diversity index over productive rearrangements. TCRdb retrieved this table from immuneACCESS and kept in-frame rearrangements only. Not all clones are present; in checked studies, unresolved V genes account for under half, and no reason is known for the remainder. V and J calls plus clone size are reproduced from that table; the DNA served to infer D and trimming. This sample gives 51,000 or so clones in total; 80% to 90% of them show up just once. In total, the top ten clones hold 10% to 15% of the sample.

These data are taken from a study of blood T cell repertoires in COVID-19 (dated by TCRdb to the early 2020s). About the study as a whole: The collaborator samples originated in the United States, Italy and Spain and spanned the acute and convalescent phases of COVID-19. The material from the prospective study consisted of cDNA or gDNA derived from T cells, B-cell-depleted T cells, or PBMCs. Where HLA class I and class II types were available, the types were taken from metadata supplied by the sample provider, not from assay-based typing. The repertoires were made available in a free public database intended to serve as a resource for research on the immune response to SARS-CoV-2. Samples were obtained from the ongoing ImmuneRACE study (first 160 participants) and from over 1,000 subjects provided by 6 global collaborators. Deeply sampled blood TCRbeta repertoires from subjects exposed to, actively infected with, or recovered from COVID-19 were included in the dataset. Nearly every sample came with metadata listing a de-identified subject ID, COVID-19 status, age in years and sex. Broader findings and caveats from the paper: The quantity of clinical and demographic metadata differed by source and by participant and was supplied without curation.

Unmatched junction bases come to 7, with V trimmed by 4 bases and J by 1 base. CDR3 length: 16 amino acids, cysteine to phenylalanine. Left in the record is the CDR3 DNA by itself, 48 bases read in frame from the first base. The germline V gene sets CDR1 to SGHRS and CDR2 to YFSETQ. The sample consisted of peripheral blood. The clonotype was recovered from an elderly man with acute or convalescent COVID-19. The rearrangement joined TRBV5-1 to TRBJ2-1, with 8 central nucleotides matching TRBD2. The DNA reads as follows: TGCGCCAGCAGCCTCGGGGGGGCAGGGTCCTACAATGAGCAGTTCTTC. It encodes CASSLGGAGSYNEQFF.